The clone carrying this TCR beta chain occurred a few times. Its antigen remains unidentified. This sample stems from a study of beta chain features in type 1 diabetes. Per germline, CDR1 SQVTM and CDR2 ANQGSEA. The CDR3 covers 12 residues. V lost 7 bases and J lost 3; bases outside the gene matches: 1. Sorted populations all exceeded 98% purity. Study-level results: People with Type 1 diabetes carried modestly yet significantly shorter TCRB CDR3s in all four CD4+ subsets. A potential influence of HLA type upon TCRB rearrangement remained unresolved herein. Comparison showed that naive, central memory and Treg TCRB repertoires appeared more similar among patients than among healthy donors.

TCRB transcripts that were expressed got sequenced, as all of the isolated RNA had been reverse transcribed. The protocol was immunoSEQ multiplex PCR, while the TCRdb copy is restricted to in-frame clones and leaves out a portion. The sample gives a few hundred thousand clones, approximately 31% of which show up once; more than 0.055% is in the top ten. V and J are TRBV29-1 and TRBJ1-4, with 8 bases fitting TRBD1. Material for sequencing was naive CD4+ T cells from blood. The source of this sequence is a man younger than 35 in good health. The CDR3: CSAGQANEKLFF. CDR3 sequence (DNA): TGCAGCGCGGGACAGGCTAATGAAAAACTGTTTTTT.